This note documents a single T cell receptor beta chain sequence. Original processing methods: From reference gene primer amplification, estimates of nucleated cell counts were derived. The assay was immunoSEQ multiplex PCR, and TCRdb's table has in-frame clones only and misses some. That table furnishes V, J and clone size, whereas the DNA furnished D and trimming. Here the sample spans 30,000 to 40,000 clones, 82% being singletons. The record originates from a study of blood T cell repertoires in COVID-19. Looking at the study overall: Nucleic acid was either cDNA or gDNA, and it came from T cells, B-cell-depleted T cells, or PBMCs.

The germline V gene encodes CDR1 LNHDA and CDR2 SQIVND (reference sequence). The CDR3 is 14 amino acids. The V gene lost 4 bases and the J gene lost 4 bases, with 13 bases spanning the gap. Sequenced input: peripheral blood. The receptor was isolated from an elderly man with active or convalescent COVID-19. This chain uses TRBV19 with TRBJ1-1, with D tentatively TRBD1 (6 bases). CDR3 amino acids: CASSNEGEGTEAFF. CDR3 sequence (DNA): TGTGCCAGTAGTAACGAGGGGGAGGGCACTGAAGCTTTCTTT.